These T cell receptor beta chains were read from a single sample in a study of regulatory T cells in long-lasting Graves disease. Using its own MiXCR run on the multiplex PCR reads, TCRdb lists one record per CDR3 protein. Of 350,000 to 450,000 distinct CDR3 sequences listed, roughly 20% were seen once; the top ten hold roughly 20%. The sample in question was peripheral blood mononuclear cells (PBMCs), obtained when the disease was refractory, from a patient treated with antithyroid drugs. Every receptor here comes from a female donor with Graves disease. Each CDR3 is given with its conserved first and last residue.

j_call v_call cdr3_aa
TRBJ1-5 TRBV19 CASSIGGGGVSNQPQHF
TRBJ2-7 TRBV28 CASSLPGLAGASYEQYF
TRBJ1-5 TRBV5-1 CASSLGWKQPQHF
TRBJ1-2 TRBV11-1 CASSLWGNYGYTF
TRBJ2-7 TRBV20-1 CSAPPGLAYEQYF
TRBJ1-1 TRBV5-6 CASSEVQGGNTEAFF
TRBJ2-1 TRBV28 CASTFRTGTSVYNEQFF
TRBJ2-3 TRBV29-1 CSVGQNTDTQYF
TRBJ2-7 TRBV11-2 CASSLEVEYEQYF
TRBJ2-5 TRBV7-2 CASSFSGGLGETQYF
TRBJ2-7 TRBV19 CACRDRGSGEQYF
TRBJ2-2 TRBV3-1 CASSRGTSGGNTGELFF
TRBJ2-7 TRBV5-5 CASSLSGYEQYF
TRBJ1-5 TRBV5-8 CASSFGAGRDLEPQHF
- TRBV7-2 CASGYGDEQFF
TRBJ2-7 TRBV14 CASSALESYEQYF
TRBJ1-4 TRBV12-5 CASGPPGSHRGANEKLFF
TRBJ2-1 TRBV27 CASSLWDRPYNEQFF
TRBJ2-7 TRBV2 CASSQTSDAYEQYF
TRBJ2-5 TRBV20-1 CSARDPSASGRETQYF
TRBJ2-7 TRBV6-1 CASSRGTVKSF
TRBJ2-3 TRBV10-3 CAISESTSGITDTQYF
TRBJ1-2 TRBV30 CAGIGQGAILFTF
TRBJ2-7 TRBV27 CASSLSAGVSEQYF
TRBJ2-7 TRBV7-2 CASSPRTSSSYEQYF
TRBJ2-5 TRBV6-1 CASSDPGQGKETQYF
TRBJ2-7 TRBV27 CASGMSLYEQYF
TRBJ1-2 TRBV2 CASRWTGPGYGYTF
TRBJ2-7 TRBV20-1 CSASSFTGDYEQYF
TRBJ2-7 TRBV7-2 CASSLELAGPYEQYF
TRBJ1-1 TRBV5-1 CASSLELTGGAEAFF
TRBJ2-5 TRBV10-2 CASSESVAGGQETQYF
TRBJ2-4 TRBV5-1 CASSLGLAGKNIQYF
TRBJ2-1 TRBV11-2 CASSFVGGTSVNEQFF
TRBJ2-7 TRBV4-3 CASSQDAGLNYEQYF